The rows below give T cell receptor beta chains drawn from one sample of a study of blood T cells in healthy people across ages. MiXCR was run by TCRdb on the 5' RACE reads, yielding one entry per CDR3 protein. The table lists hundreds of thousands of distinct CDR3 sequences, roughly 50% of them singletons. The sample consisted of blood. These receptors all stem from an elderly man in good health. The CDR3 runs from the conserved cysteine through the conserved F or W. Fields, in order: J gene, V gene, CDR3 length, clone size, D gene, CDR3 protein, CDR3 DNA. D genes are given only for firm matches. A row's size may be missing; if present it is once, few, many or a size class.

j_call: TRBJ1-5; v_call: TRBV27; cdr3_length: 16; clone_size: -; d_call: TRBD1; cdr3_aa: CASSLTGVASNQPQHF; cdr3_nt: TGTGCCAGCAGTCTTACAGGGGTGGCGAGCAATCAGCCCCAGCATTTT
j_call: TRBJ2-3; v_call: TRBV7-3; cdr3_length: 15; clone_size: -; d_call: TRBD2; cdr3_aa: CASSPLAGGLDTQYF; cdr3_nt: TGTGCCAGCAGCCCTCTAGCGGGAGGATTAGATACGCAGTATTTT
j_call: TRBJ2-1; v_call: TRBV24-1; cdr3_length: 16; clone_size: -; d_call: TRBD2; cdr3_aa: CATSDSRLAGKDEQFF; cdr3_nt: TGTGCCACCAGTGATTCCCGACTAGCGGGAAAAGATGAGCAGTTCTTC
j_call: TRBJ2-3; v_call: TRBV6-2/TRBV6-3; cdr3_length: 15; clone_size: -; d_call: TRBD2; cdr3_aa: CASSSGLAGDDTQYF; cdr3_nt: TGTGCCAGCAGTTCCGGACTAGCAGGAGACGATACGCAGTATTTT
j_call: TRBJ2-1; v_call: TRBV5-1; cdr3_length: 14; clone_size: -; d_call: -; cdr3_aa: CASSPDHSRGEQFF; cdr3_nt: TGCGCCAGCAGCCCGGACCATTCACGAGGGGAGCAGTTCTTC
j_call: TRBJ2-7; v_call: TRBV5-6; cdr3_length: 12; clone_size: -; d_call: -; cdr3_aa: CASSLGKVEQYF; cdr3_nt: TGTGCCAGCAGCTTGGGTAAGGTCGAGCAGTACTTC
j_call: TRBJ1-1; v_call: TRBV7-3; cdr3_length: 15; clone_size: -; d_call: -; cdr3_aa: CANSPGGQGRSEAFF; cdr3_nt: TGTGCCAACAGCCCCGGTGGGCAGGGAAGATCTGAAGCTTTCTTT
j_call: TRBJ2-3; v_call: TRBV11-2; cdr3_length: 14; clone_size: few; d_call: -; cdr3_aa: CASSLAVGRDTQYF; cdr3_nt: TGTGCCAGCAGCTTAGCGGTTGGGAGAGATACGCAGTATTTT
j_call: TRBJ2-1; v_call: TRBV20-1; cdr3_length: 14; clone_size: few; d_call: TRBD2; cdr3_aa: CSARTSGRKNEQFF; cdr3_nt: TGCAGTGCCCGGACTAGCGGGAGGAAAAATGAGCAGTTCTTC
j_call: TRBJ1-2; v_call: TRBV4-2; cdr3_length: 15; clone_size: -; d_call: -; cdr3_aa: CASSQEGDRDYGYTF; cdr3_nt: TGTGCCAGCAGCCAAGAGGGAGACAGAGACTATGGCTACACCTTC
j_call: TRBJ2-7; v_call: TRBV29-1; cdr3_length: 11; clone_size: -; d_call: -; cdr3_aa: CSYKGGYEQYF; cdr3_nt: TGCAGCTATAAAGGGGGGTACGAGCAGTACTTC
j_call: TRBJ2-5; v_call: TRBV9; cdr3_length: 15; clone_size: few; d_call: TRBD2; cdr3_aa: CASSPAGTSYETQYF; cdr3_nt: TGTGCCAGCAGCCCGGCCGGGACTAGTTATGAGACCCAGTACTTC
j_call: TRBJ1-1; v_call: TRBV3-1; cdr3_length: 14; clone_size: -; d_call: -; cdr3_aa: CASSQWSPNTEAFF; cdr3_nt: TGTGCCAGCAGCCAGTGGTCTCCGAACACTGAAGCTTTCTTT
j_call: TRBJ1-1; v_call: TRBV20-1; cdr3_length: 13; clone_size: -; d_call: -; cdr3_aa: CSATGRPNTEAFF; cdr3_nt: TGCAGTGCTACTGGTAGGCCGAACACTGAAGCTTTCTTT
j_call: TRBJ2-3; v_call: TRBV7-2; cdr3_length: 16; clone_size: -; d_call: TRBD2; cdr3_aa: CASGISGRADGYTQYF; cdr3_nt: TGTGCCAGCGGCATTAGCGGGAGGGCCGACGGGTATACGCAGTATTTT
j_call: TRBJ1-1; v_call: TRBV19; cdr3_length: 15; clone_size: -; d_call: -; cdr3_aa: CASSIGRGWSTEAFF; cdr3_nt: TGTGCCAGTAGTATAGGGCGGGGTTGGAGCACTGAAGCTTTCTTT
j_call: TRBJ2-1; v_call: TRBV20-1; cdr3_length: 14; clone_size: many; d_call: -; cdr3_aa: CSARDAQGGNEQFF; cdr3_nt: TGCAGTGCTAGAGATGCCCAGGGGGGCAATGAGCAGTTCTTC
j_call: TRBJ2-7; v_call: TRBV27; cdr3_length: 14; clone_size: -; d_call: -; cdr3_aa: CASAITGALYEQYF; cdr3_nt: TGTGCCAGCGCTATAACCGGGGCCCTATACGAGCAGTACTTC
j_call: TRBJ1-6; v_call: TRBV15; cdr3_length: 16; clone_size: -; d_call: -; cdr3_aa: CATSRDVAVYNSPLHF; cdr3_nt: TGTGCCACCAGCAGAGATGTGGCAGTCTATAATTCACCCCTCCACTTT
j_call: TRBJ2-1; v_call: TRBV7-2; cdr3_length: 16; clone_size: -; d_call: TRBD1; cdr3_aa: CASSLDRGVWRGEQFF; cdr3_nt: TGTGCCAGCAGCCTCGACAGGGGCGTCTGGAGGGGTGAGCAGTTCTTC
j_call: TRBJ2-7; v_call: TRBV29-1; cdr3_length: 14; clone_size: many; d_call: TRBD2; cdr3_aa: CSVDIAGTYNEQYF; cdr3_nt: TGCAGCGTTGACATAGCGGGGACATACAATGAGCAGTACTTC
j_call: TRBJ2-5; v_call: TRBV27; cdr3_length: 13; clone_size: many; d_call: -; cdr3_aa: CASRGSFWETQYF; cdr3_nt: TGTGCCAGCAGGGGGTCATTTTGGGAGACCCAGTACTTC
j_call: TRBJ1-5; v_call: TRBV7-8; cdr3_length: 18; clone_size: -; d_call: TRBD1; cdr3_aa: CASSRGVGTGGGNQPQHF; cdr3_nt: TGTGCCAGCAGCCGGGGGGTAGGGACAGGGGGTGGCAATCAGCCCCAGCATTTT
j_call: TRBJ2-5; v_call: TRBV27; cdr3_length: 15; clone_size: -; d_call: TRBD2; cdr3_aa: CASSPRTSGSREQYF; cdr3_nt: TGTGCCAGCAGTCCGCGGACTAGCGGGAGTAGAGAGCAGTACTTC
j_call: TRBJ1-5; v_call: TRBV5-6; cdr3_length: 13; clone_size: few; d_call: -; cdr3_aa: CASSDGYGQPQHF; cdr3_nt: TGTGCCAGCAGCGATGGTTATGGTCAGCCCCAGCATTTT
j_call: TRBJ2-3; v_call: TRBV5-4; cdr3_length: 13; clone_size: -; d_call: -; cdr3_aa: CASSAGPGDTQYF; cdr3_nt: TGTGCCAGCAGCGCGGGCCCGGGAGATACGCAGTATTTT
j_call: TRBJ2-1; v_call: TRBV5-1; cdr3_length: 11; clone_size: few; d_call: -; cdr3_aa: CASSIPGPQFF; cdr3_nt: TGCGCCAGCAGCATCCCGGGTCCACAGTTCTTC
j_call: TRBJ2-1; v_call: TRBV18; cdr3_length: 16; clone_size: -; d_call: -; cdr3_aa: CASSQSAPSNYNEQFF; cdr3_nt: TGTGCCAGCTCCCAATCGGCCCCTTCAAACTACAATGAGCAGTTCTTC
j_call: TRBJ2-3; v_call: TRBV5-1; cdr3_length: 15; clone_size: -; d_call: -; cdr3_aa: CASSLSGGPADTQYF; cdr3_nt: TGCGCCAGCAGCTTGTCAGGGGGGCCGGCAGATACGCAGTATTTT
j_call: TRBJ2-1; v_call: TRBV3-1; cdr3_length: 16; clone_size: few; d_call: TRBD2; cdr3_aa: CASSHLGLAGPNEQFF; cdr3_nt: TGTGCCAGCAGCCACCTGGGACTAGCGGGCCCCAATGAGCAGTTCTTC
j_call: TRBJ2-2; v_call: TRBV4-1; cdr3_length: 15; clone_size: once; d_call: -; cdr3_aa: CASSQDATYNGELFF; cdr3_nt: TGCGCCAGCAGCCAAGATGCGACATACAACGGGGAGCTGTTTTTT
j_call: TRBJ2-1; v_call: TRBV4-1; cdr3_length: 17; clone_size: -; d_call: -; cdr3_aa: CASSQDLWRGGNNEQFF; cdr3_nt: TGCGCCAGCAGCCAAGATCTGTGGCGGGGAGGCAACAATGAGCAGTTCTTC
j_call: TRBJ1-1; v_call: TRBV28; cdr3_length: 15; clone_size: -; d_call: -; cdr3_aa: CASSSHQAGDTEAFF; cdr3_nt: TGTGCCAGCAGTTCTCACCAGGCGGGGGACACTGAAGCTTTCTTT
j_call: TRBJ2-2; v_call: TRBV6-2/TRBV6-3; cdr3_length: 16; clone_size: -; d_call: TRBD1; cdr3_aa: CASSYRGQRYTGELFF; cdr3_nt: TGTGCCAGCAGTTACCGGGGACAGCGGTACACCGGGGAGCTGTTTTTT
j_call: TRBJ2-3; v_call: TRBV20-1; cdr3_length: 15; clone_size: -; d_call: TRBD2; cdr3_aa: CSAAPLAGVGDTQYF; cdr3_nt: TGCAGTGCTGCCCCATTAGCGGGAGTGGGAGATACGCAGTATTTT
j_call: TRBJ2-7; v_call: TRBV25-1; cdr3_length: 14; clone_size: -; d_call: TRBD1; cdr3_aa: CASSGDRDSYEQYF; cdr3_nt: TGTGCCAGCAGTGGAGACAGGGATTCCTACGAGCAGTACTTC
j_call: TRBJ2-3; v_call: TRBV18; cdr3_length: 13; clone_size: -; d_call: -; cdr3_aa: CASSTELHRYAYF; cdr3_nt: TGTGCCAGCAGTACAGAACTCCACAGATACGCGTATTTT
j_call: TRBJ2-3; v_call: TRBV25-1; cdr3_length: 17; clone_size: -; d_call: -; cdr3_aa: CASSHREWWKSTDTQYF; cdr3_nt: TGTGCCAGCAGTCACCGGGAGTGGTGGAAGAGCACAGATACGCAGTATTTT
j_call: TRBJ2-6; v_call: TRBV11-1; cdr3_length: 13; clone_size: many; d_call: -; cdr3_aa: CASRGTGANVLTF; cdr3_nt: TGTGCCAGCAGGGGAACTGGGGCCAACGTCCTGACTTTC
j_call: TRBJ2-3; v_call: TRBV7-2; cdr3_length: 16; clone_size: -; d_call: -; cdr3_aa: CASSPFARAGSDTRYF; cdr3_nt: TGTGCCAGCAGCCCCTTTGCGCGGGCAGGATCCGATACGCGGTATTTT
j_call: TRBJ2-7; v_call: TRBV25-1; cdr3_length: 16; clone_size: -; d_call: TRBD2; cdr3_aa: CASSEYGGRADNEQYF; cdr3_nt: TGTGCCAGCAGTGAATACGGCGGGAGGGCCGACAATGAGCAGTACTTC
j_call: TRBJ1-2; v_call: TRBV28; cdr3_length: 14; clone_size: -; d_call: TRBD1; cdr3_aa: CASTDRGLGRGYTF; cdr3_nt: TGTGCCAGCACCGACAGGGGGCTAGGGAGGGGCTACACCTTC
j_call: TRBJ2-7; v_call: TRBV10-3; cdr3_length: 15; clone_size: -; d_call: -; cdr3_aa: CAISAGRGAAYEQYF; cdr3_nt: TGTGCCATCAGTGCAGGCAGGGGGGCAGCCTACGAGCAGTACTTC
j_call: TRBJ2-7; v_call: TRBV28; cdr3_length: 14; clone_size: -; d_call: -; cdr3_aa: CASSLVDAAGRQYF; cdr3_nt: TGTGCCAGCAGTTTAGTAGACGCCGCAGGCCGGCAGTACTTC
j_call: TRBJ1-2; v_call: TRBV20-1; cdr3_length: 16; clone_size: once; d_call: -; cdr3_aa: CSTDNRARPTAYGYTF; cdr3_nt: TGCAGTACCGATAATAGGGCCAGACCGACTGCCTATGGCTACACCTTC